The entry that follows covers one T cell receptor beta chain sequence. Assay used: immunoSEQ multiplex PCR; TCRdb lists only in-frame clones, some missing. The table lists around 77,000 clones, around 76% of them singletons, with around 20% in the top ten. The data were taken from a study of blood T cell repertoires in COVID-19. V lost 2 bases and J 2 bases, leaving 11 bases between the germline ends. Germline CDR1 and CDR2: SGHRS and YFSETQ. There are 14 residues in the CDR3. This chain joins TRBV5-1 and TRBJ2-7, with D perhaps TRBD2 (6 bases). Sequencing was performed on peripheral blood. This TCR was sampled from a human donor in a cohort sampled during active COVID-19. CDR3 amino acids: CASSFAGGPYEQYF. The CDR3 nucleotides are TGCGCCAGCAGCTTCGCCGGGGGTCCCTACGAGCAGTACTTC.